Below, 9 T cell receptor beta chains from the same sample are listed, as sequenced in a study of beta chain features in type 1 diabetes. Sequencing targeted expressed TCRB transcripts, as all isolated RNA had been reverse transcribed. Only in-frame clones appear in the TCRdb table, and some are missing; sequencing was by immunoSEQ multiplex PCR. The repertoire holds 680,000 or so clones, with about a sixth as singletons. The sequencing sample was made of naive CD4+ T cells from blood. These receptors all come from a man in his late teens or twenties in good health.

The gene calls are TRBV7-8 and TRBJ1-1; D uncertain. Trimming took 2 bases from V and 0 from J, leaving 16 bases between them. The CDR3 has 17 amino acids. Germline values: CDR1 SGHVS, CDR2 FQNEAQ. The CDR3 nucleotides read TGTGCCAGCAGCTTATTCTCCCCCCGGCAGCTGAACACTGAAGCTTTCTTT. As protein: CASSLFSPRQLNTEAFF.

The gene calls are TRBV4-3 and TRBJ2-1, with 12 bases fitting TRBD2. The germline CDR1 and CDR2 sequences are LGHNA and YSLEER. V was clipped by 4 bases and J by 5 bases; unmatched bases: 3. This CDR3 region has 15 residues. The CDR3 protein is CASSLRTSGNNEQFF. The DNA for the CDR3 is TGCGCCAGCAGCCTAAGGACTAGCGGGAACAATGAGCAGTTCTTC.

This chain connects TRBV20-1 to TRBJ2-1; D unclear. Germline CDR1 and CDR2: DFQATT and SNEGSKA (reference sequence). This CDR3 comprises 10 residues. Between the trimmed V and J ends, which lost 3 bases and 7 bases, there was a span of 4 bases. The CDR3 loop reads CSARRNEQFF. The CDR3 bases are TGCAGTGCTAGGCGGAATGAGCAGTTCTTC.

The CDR3 spells CASSTGTVFQETQYF. CDR3 coding DNA: TGTGCCAGCAGTACCGGGACAGTCTTCCAAGAGACCCAGTACTTC. The chain has TRBV9 and TRBJ2-5; 7 nucleotides agree with TRBD1. CDR3 length: 15 residues. Germline lookup yields CDR1 SGDLS and CDR2 YYNGEE. Trimming cost V 5 bases and J 1 base; bases outside gene matches: 8.

In nucleotides, the CDR3 is TGTGCCACCTTGGTGGGGGGATCGAATGAGCAGTTCTTC. Amino acids: CATLVGGSNEQFF. The gene calls are TRBV6-6 and TRBJ2-1; tentatively, D is TRBD2 (6 bases). The V gene lost 10 bases and the J gene lost 7 bases, with 17 bases spanning the gap. Germline CDR1 and CDR2: MNHNY and SVGAGI (reference sequence). The CDR3 has 13 amino acids.

This clone appeared a few times. The chain combines TRBV5-4 with TRBJ2-7; TRBD2 might be the D (5 bases). This CDR3 contains 16 residues. V was clipped by 0 bases and J by 2 bases, with 15 bases between them. Germline assignment: CDR1 SGHNT and CDR2 YYREEE (reference sequence). The CDR3 loop reads CASSLDGKPGTYEQYF. CDR3 DNA: TGTGCCAGCAGCTTGGACGGCAAACCGGGGACCTACGAGCAGTACTTC.

The V gene is TRBV7-2, the J gene TRBJ1-4; 9 positions agree with TRBD1. Germline V gene lookup returns CDR1 SGHTA and CDR2 FQGNSA. With 5 bases clipped from V and 8 bases from J, the junction kept 6 bases outside the gene matches. The CDR3 sequence is 14 residues long. CDR3 nucleotides: TGTGCCAGCAGCCATGACAGGGGGGCGGAAAAACTGTTTTTT. This gives the protein CASSHDRGAEKLFF.

This sequence joins TRBV5-1 and TRBJ2-5, with D perhaps TRBD1 or TRBD2 (5 bases each). V lost 2 bases, J lost 5 bases, and 10 bases lay in between. The length of the CDR3 is 13 residues. Germline values: CDR1 SGHRS, CDR2 YFSETQ. The CDR3 region is CASSLRDGETQYF. The CDR3 nucleotides read TGCGCCAGCAGCTTACGGGACGGGGAGACCCAGTACTTC.

A few counts support this clone. This chain links TRBV4-3 with TRBJ2-1, with 8 positions matching TRBD2. Trimming cost V 2 bases and J 2 bases; bases outside gene matches: 5. Germline CDR1 and CDR2: LGHNA and YSLEER. The CDR3 runs to 16 residues. CDR3 amino acids: CASSQQSGSPYNEQFF. The CDR3 DNA reads TGCGCCAGCAGCCAACAAAGCGGGAGTCCCTACAATGAGCAGTTCTTC.